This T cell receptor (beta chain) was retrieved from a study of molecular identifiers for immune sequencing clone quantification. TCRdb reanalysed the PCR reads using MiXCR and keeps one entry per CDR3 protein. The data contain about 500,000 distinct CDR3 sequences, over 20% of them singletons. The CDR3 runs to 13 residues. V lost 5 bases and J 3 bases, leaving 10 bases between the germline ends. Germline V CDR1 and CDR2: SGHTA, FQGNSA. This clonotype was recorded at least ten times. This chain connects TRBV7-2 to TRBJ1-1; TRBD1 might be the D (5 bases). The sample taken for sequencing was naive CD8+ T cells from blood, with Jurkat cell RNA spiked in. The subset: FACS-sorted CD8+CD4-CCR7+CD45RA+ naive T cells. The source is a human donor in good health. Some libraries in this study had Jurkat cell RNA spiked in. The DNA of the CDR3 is TGTGCCAGCAGCGCCGACAGATACACTGAAGCTTTCTTT. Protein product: CASSADRYTEAFF.